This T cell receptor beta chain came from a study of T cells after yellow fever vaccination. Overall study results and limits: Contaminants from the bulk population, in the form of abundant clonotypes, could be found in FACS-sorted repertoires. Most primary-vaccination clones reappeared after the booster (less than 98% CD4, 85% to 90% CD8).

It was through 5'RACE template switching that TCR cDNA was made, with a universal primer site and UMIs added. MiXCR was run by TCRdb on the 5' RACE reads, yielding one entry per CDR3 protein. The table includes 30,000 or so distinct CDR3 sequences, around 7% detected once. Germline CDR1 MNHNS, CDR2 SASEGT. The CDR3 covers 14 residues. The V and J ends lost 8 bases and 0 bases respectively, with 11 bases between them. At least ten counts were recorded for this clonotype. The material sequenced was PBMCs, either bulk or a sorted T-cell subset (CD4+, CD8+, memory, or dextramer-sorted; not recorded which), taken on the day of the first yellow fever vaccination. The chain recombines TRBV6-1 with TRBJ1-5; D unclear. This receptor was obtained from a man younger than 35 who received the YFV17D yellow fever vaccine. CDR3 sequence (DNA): TGTGCCAGCGGACCCTCGGATAGCAATCAGCCCCAGCATTTT. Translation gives CASGPSDSNQPQHF.